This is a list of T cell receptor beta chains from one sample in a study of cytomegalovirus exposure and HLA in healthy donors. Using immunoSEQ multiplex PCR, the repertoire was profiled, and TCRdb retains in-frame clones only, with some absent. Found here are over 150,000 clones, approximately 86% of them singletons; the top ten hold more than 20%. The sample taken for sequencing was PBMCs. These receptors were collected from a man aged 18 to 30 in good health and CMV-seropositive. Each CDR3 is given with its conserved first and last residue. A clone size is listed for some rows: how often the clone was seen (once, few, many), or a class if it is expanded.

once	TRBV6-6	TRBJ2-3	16	CASSNHLGESTDTQYF
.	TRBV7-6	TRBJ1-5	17	CASSIGGGKYSNQPQHF
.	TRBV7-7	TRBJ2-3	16	CASSQGLAGVADTQYF
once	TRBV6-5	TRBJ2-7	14	CAIAKTGRGYEQYF
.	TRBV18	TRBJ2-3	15	CASSPDRGPTDTQYF
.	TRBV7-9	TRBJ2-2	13	CASSQEAYGELFF
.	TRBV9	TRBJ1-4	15	CASSARTGQNEKLFF
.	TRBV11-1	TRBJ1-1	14	CASSSLPGGTEAFF
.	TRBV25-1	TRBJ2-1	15	CASSEYTASDNEQFF
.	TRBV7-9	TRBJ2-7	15	CASSLGSTSTYEQYF
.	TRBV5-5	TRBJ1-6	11	CASSFPSPLHF
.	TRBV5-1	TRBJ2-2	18	CASSLGLLGGVSTGELFF
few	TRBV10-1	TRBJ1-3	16	CASSESELGFGNTIYF
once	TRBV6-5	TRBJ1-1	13	CASSYVGRAEAFF
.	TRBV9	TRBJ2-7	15	CASSPEFGIVHEQYF
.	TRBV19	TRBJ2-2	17	CASSIPPAASGTGELFF
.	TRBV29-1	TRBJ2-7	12	CSVTGQGHEQYF
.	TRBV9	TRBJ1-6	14	CASSVGSGDSPLHF
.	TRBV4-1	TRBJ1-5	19	CASSPILTGAGYSNQPQHF
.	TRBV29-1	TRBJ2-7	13	CSVRQGVVDEQYF
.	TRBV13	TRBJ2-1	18	CASSFSLGTSGIYNEQFF
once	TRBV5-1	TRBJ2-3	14	CASTFGGTTDTQYF
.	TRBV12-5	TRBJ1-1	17	CASGLDDEGAPNTEAFF
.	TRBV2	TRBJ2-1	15	CASTSGQGVYNEQFF
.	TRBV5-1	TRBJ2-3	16	CASSLPSGTSTDTQYF
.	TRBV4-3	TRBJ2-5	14	CASSQLGGWETQYF
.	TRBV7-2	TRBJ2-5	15	CASSLWDRAIETQYF
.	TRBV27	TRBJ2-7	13	CASSFGGLDEQYF
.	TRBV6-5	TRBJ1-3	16	CASSYSSGRAGNTIYF
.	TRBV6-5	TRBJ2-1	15	CASRASGRSYNEQFF
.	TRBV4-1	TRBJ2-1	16	CASSQDRGGGYNEQFF
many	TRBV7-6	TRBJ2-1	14	CASSPLTSENEQFF
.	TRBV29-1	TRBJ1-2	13	CSVMSQGVYGYTF
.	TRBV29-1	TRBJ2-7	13	CSASAGGGYEQYF
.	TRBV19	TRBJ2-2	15	CASSMGGSGTGELFF
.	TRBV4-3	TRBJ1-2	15	CASSQGSGGTNGYTF
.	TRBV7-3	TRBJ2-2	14	CASSQMFGGGELFF
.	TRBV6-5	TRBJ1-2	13	CASSYEGRSGYTF
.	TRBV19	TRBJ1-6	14	CASTDRAYNSPLHF
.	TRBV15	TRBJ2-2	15	CATSRDTLRTGELFF
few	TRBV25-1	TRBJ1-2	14	CASSDGGARDGYTF
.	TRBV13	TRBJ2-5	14	CASSFGGGQETQYF
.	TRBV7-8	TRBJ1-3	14	CASSFGQQGNTIYF
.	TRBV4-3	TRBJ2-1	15	CASSQVGVRLNEQFF
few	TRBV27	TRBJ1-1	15	CATKKGSTGTVRAFF
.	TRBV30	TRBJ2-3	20	CARKGYPGPGTSGTTDTQYF
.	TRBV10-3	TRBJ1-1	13	CAIRGEMNTEAFF